This T cell receptor (beta chain) was sequenced for a study of T cells after yellow fever vaccination. Study background: It was SMART-Seq v4 Ultra Low Input that prepared the fractions with low cell numbers. Notes on the study in general: A faster peak, day 5 versus 15, was reached by the weaker secondary response. Overlap between CD4 and CD8 compartments was detected for a small share of clonotypes. Contamination of FACS-sorted repertoires by abundant clonotypes from the bulk population could occur.

In regard to this clonotype: Its antigen is as yet unknown.

Using its own MiXCR run on the 5' RACE reads, TCRdb lists one record per CDR3 protein. The repertoire includes around 610,000 distinct CDR3 sequences, approximately 13% of them detected once, and 11% to 15% sits in the top ten. Trimming left V 0 bases short and J 5 bases short, with 14 bases between. The CDR3 is 15 amino acids. The germline V gene has CDR1 LNHNV and CDR2 YYDKDF (reference sequence). The TCR was taken from a man between 25 and 39 years old who received the YFV17D yellow fever vaccine. This chain uses TRBV15 with TRBJ2-7; D gene ambiguous. Sample: PBMCs, taken on the day of the yellow fever booster vaccination. CDR3 protein: CATSREPFTTNEQYF. CDR3 DNA sequence: TGTGCCACCAGCAGAGAGCCCTTCACCACAAACGAGCAGTACTTC.